Listed below are T cell receptor beta chains from one sample, sequenced in a study of blood T cell repertoires in COVID-19. Assay: immunoSEQ multiplex PCR; the TCRdb copy retains only in-frame clones and omits some. The data hold roughly 250,000 clones, with around 87% observed a single time. The sample was PBMCs or T cells enriched from blood (not recorded which). All receptors derive from a woman in her thirties or forties with acute COVID-19. The CDR3 runs from the conserved cysteine through the conserved F or W. A D gene is named only where the DNA matches it firmly. The size entry is marked missing in some rows and otherwise reads once, few, many or a size class.

v_call,clone_size,j_call,d_call,cdr3_aa,cdr3_nt
TRBV11-3,-,TRBJ2-2,-,CASSLGPNTGELFF,TGTGCCAGCAGCTTAGGGCCAAACACCGGGGAGCTGTTTTTT
TRBV7-6,-,TRBJ2-1,-,CASSLGAGPPVGEQFF,TGTGCCAGCAGCTTAGGGGCGGGACCACCGGTTGGTGAGCAGTTCTTC
TRBV5-1,once,TRBJ2-1,-,CASSPDPAVNEQFF,TGCGCCAGCAGCCCGGACCCAGCGGTCAATGAGCAGTTCTTC
TRBV25-1,few,TRBJ2-7,TRBD1,CASSDGQGSYEQYF,TGTGCCAGCAGTGACGGACAGGGGTCGTACGAGCAGTACTTC
TRBV11-2,-,TRBJ2-3,TRBD2,CASRQDTGTSGRATDTQYF,TGTGCCAGCAGGCAAGACACCGGGACTAGCGGGAGGGCCACAGATACGCAGTATTTT
TRBV7-9,-,TRBJ1-2,TRBD1,CASSPGTGGDYGYTF,TGTGCCAGCAGCCCTGGGACAGGGGGCGACTATGGCTACACCTTC
TRBV9,-,TRBJ1-2,-,CASSVDGGNYGYTF,TGTGCCAGCAGCGTAGACGGGGGTAACTATGGCTACACCTTC
TRBV25-1,-,TRBJ2-1,TRBD2,CASRPTGLAGVVEQFF,TGTGCCAGCAGGCCTACGGGACTAGCGGGAGTGGTTGAGCAGTTCTTC
TRBV12-3/TRBV12-4,-,TRBJ1-5,-,CASSLTVGQPQHF,TGTGCCAGCAGTTTGACAGTAGGGCAGCCCCAGCATTTT
TRBV19,-,TRBJ2-5,-,CASSIRGETALVETQYF,TGTGCCAGTAGTATTCGCGGAGAGACAGCCCTCGTTGAGACCCAGTACTTC
TRBV18,-,TRBJ1-4,TRBD1,CASSPKIAGGGEKLFF,TGTGCCAGCTCACCAAAAATTGCAGGGGGTGGTGAAAAACTGTTTTTT
TRBV5-5,-,TRBJ2-7,TRBD1,CASSLYPDRAGEQYF,TGTGCCAGCAGCTTATACCCCGACAGGGCTGGAGAGCAGTACTTC
TRBV5-5,-,TRBJ2-3,TRBD2,CASSLGLAADTQYF,TGTGCCAGCAGCCTAGGACTAGCGGCTGATACGCAGTATTTT
TRBV29-1,-,TRBJ2-3,-,CSVSPGLWGNTQYF,TGCAGCGTTTCTCCGGGACTGTGGGGAAATACGCAGTATTTT
TRBV4-1,-,TRBJ2-3,TRBD2,CASSQGGLAGGTDTQYF,TGCGCCAGCAGCCAAGGAGGACTAGCGGGAGGCACAGATACGCAGTATTTT
TRBV4-2,-,TRBJ2-1,-,CASSQDLQSYNEQFF,TGTGCCAGCAGCCAAGATCTTCAGTCCTACAATGAGCAGTTCTTC
TRBV5-1,-,TRBJ2-1,-,CASSAGTGGYNEQFF,TGCGCCAGCAGCGCCGGGACTGGGGGGTACAATGAGCAGTTCTTC